What follows are 31 T cell receptor beta chains derived from one specimen sequenced in a study of blood T cells in healthy people across ages. A J-beta primer mix and a sample-barcoded 5' primer were used in a second PCR of roughly 6 to 12 cycles. TCRdb reanalysed the 5' RACE reads using MiXCR and keeps one entry per CDR3 protein. This table holds some 730,000 distinct CDR3 sequences, 22% found once. Sequenced sample: blood. All receptors derive from a man between 70 and 80 years old in good health.

This rearrangement joins TRBV20-1 to TRBJ2-1; TRBD1 matches 9 bases. Germline values: CDR1 DFQATT, CDR2 SNEGSKA (reference sequence). Trimming cost V 4 bases and J 6 bases; bases outside gene matches: 10. CDR3 size: 15 residues. CDR3 in amino acids: CSATHRGLGPNEQFF. CDR3 nucleotide sequence: TGCAGTGCTACTCACAGGGGGCTGGGGCCCAATGAGCAGTTCTTC.

The chain recombines TRBV24-1 with TRBJ2-3; TRBD1 matches at 10 bases. The ends lost 4 bases at V and 6 bases at J; junction bases unmatched: 6. This CDR3 region has 15 residues. The germline V gene has CDR1 KGHDR and CDR2 SFDVKD. CDR3 bases: TGTGCCACCAGTGACCCGGGACAGGGGTGGGATACGCAGTATTTT. Translating it yields CATSDPGQGWDTQYF.

This clonotype was seen a few times. The chain combines TRBV6-2 or TRBV6-3 with TRBJ2-5, with 10 bases matching TRBD2. Germline V CDR1 and CDR2: MNHEY, SVGEGT. The V segment lost 6 bases and the J segment 2 bases; nucleotides outside the gene matches: 6. The CDR3 spans 15 residues. CDR3 nucleotide sequence: TGTGCCAGCAGCCTAGCGGGGGCCCGACAAGAGACCCAGTACTTC. Protein product: CASSLAGARQETQYF.

This clonotype was counted a few times. The chain carries TRBV7-2 and TRBJ2-5; 12 bases line up with TRBD1. This CDR3 region has 15 residues. After removal of 3 bases from V and 10 bases from J, the junction contained 9 bases not matched to a gene. In germline, CDR1 is SGHTA, CDR2 FQGNSA. CDR3: CASSFSGQGAPIQYF. For the CDR3, the DNA is TGTGCCAGCAGCTTTTCGGGACAGGGGGCCCCTATCCAGTACTTC.

This clonotype has more than one count but fewer than ten. The CDR3: CASSSQGAGNNEQFF. The CDR3 DNA reads as TGCGCCAGCAGCTCACAGGGGGCTGGGAATAATGAGCAGTTCTTC. The chain has TRBV5-1 and TRBJ2-1; 9 nucleotides align to TRBD1. The germline V gene has CDR1 SGHRS and CDR2 YFSETQ. The CDR3 spans 15 residues. The V gene end was trimmed by 3 bases and the J gene end by 7 bases; junction bases not matched to a gene: 8.

In this sample, this clonotype turned up a few times. The chain links TRBV10-3 to TRBJ1-1; no reliable D call. Trimming removed 0 bases at V and 7 bases at J, with 9 bases between. The CDR3 totals 13 residues. The germline V gene encodes CDR1 ENHRY and CDR2 SYGVKD. CDR3: CAISESPPNEAFF. In nucleotides, the CDR3 is TGTGCCATCAGTGAGTCGCCCCCAAATGAAGCTTTCTTT.

The chain has TRBV6-6 and TRBJ1-5, with D unclear. CDR3 length: 17 residues. V lost 0 bases and J 0 bases, leaving 12 bases between the germline ends. The germline V gene has CDR1 MNHNY and CDR2 SVGAGI (reference sequence). The CDR3 reads CASSYSTAIYSNQPQHF. The CDR3 coding sequence is TGTGCCAGCAGTTACTCGACCGCAATTTATAGCAATCAGCCCCAGCATTTT.

This clonotype has more than one count but fewer than ten. The chain uses TRBV7-2 and TRBJ2-6, with D perhaps assigned TRBD1 or TRBD2 (6 bases each). Trimming pared 5 bases from V and 1 base from J, leaving 12 bases between. Per the germline V gene, CDR1 is SGHTA and CDR2 is FQGNSA. This CDR3 region has 16 residues. This CDR3 reads CASSPWGASGANVLTF. CDR3 nucleotide sequence: TGTGCCAGCAGCCCATGGGGGGCTTCTGGGGCCAACGTCCTGACTTTC.

This clonotype has more than one count but fewer than ten. The CDR3 DNA follows: TGTGCCAGCAGCCTTATTAGCGGGGGGTTACCACGGCAAGAGACCCAGTACTTC. Protein product: CASSLISGGLPRQETQYF. The chain is built from TRBV5-6 and TRBJ2-5; 10 positions agree with TRBD2. Trimming took 4 bases from V and 2 from J; bases not matched to a gene: 14. This CDR3 is 18 amino acids long. CDR1 and CDR2 from the germline V gene are SGHDT and YYEEEE.

This clonotype showed up many times. V and J are TRBV29-1 and TRBJ2-5; D assignment may be TRBD1 or TRBD2 (6 bases each). Germline CDR1 reads SQVTM; CDR2 reads ANQGSEA. This CDR3 is 12 amino acids long. V was pared by 0 bases and J by 5 bases, with 7 bases between. In DNA, the CDR3 is TGCAGCGTTGAAGAAGGGGGGGAGACCCAGTACTTC. It translates to CSVEEGGETQYF. Full variable domain (rest looked up from reference TRBV29-1 and TRBJ2-5): SAVISQKPSRDICQRGTSLTIQCQVDSQVTMMFWYRQQPGQSLTLIATANQGSEATYESGFVIDKFPISRPNLTFSTLTVSNMSPEDSSIYLCSVEEGGETQYFGPGTRLLVL.

This clonotype occurred a few times. This chain links TRBV7-9 with TRBJ1-1; TRBD1 is a possible D gene (6 bases). This CDR3 spans 16 amino acids. From germline, CDR1 is SEHNR and CDR2 FQNEAQ (reference sequence). The V end was cut by 4 bases, the J end by 11 bases, with 26 bases between. CDR3 amino acids: CASSCGLDSRNCSAFF. CDR3 nucleotides: TGTGCCAGCAGCTGCGGATTGGACAGTAGGAATTGTTCGGCTTTCTTT.

The genes are TRBV12-3 or TRBV12-4 and TRBJ1-5, with D unresolved. Trimming removed 3 bases at V and 7 bases at J, with 16 bases between. This CDR3 spans 15 amino acids. This CDR3 reads CASSFQRAGNQPQHF. The DNA of the CDR3 is TGTGCCAGCAGTTTCCAGAGAGCTGGAAACCAGCCCCAGCATTTT.

The chain has TRBV28 and TRBJ1-2; D may be TRBD1 (6 bases). The CDR3 spans 18 residues. Trimming left V 6 bases short and J 4 bases short, with 27 bases between. Germline-derived CDR1 and CDR2 are MDHEN and SYDVKM. CDR3 coding DNA: TGTGCCAGCAGGTCCTCGCGGACAGAAGCCCCCCTGGGCTATGGCTACACCTTC. Amino acid sequence: CASRSSRTEAPLGYGYTF.

This chain uses TRBV6-5 with TRBJ1-5, with D unresolved. This CDR3 is 14 amino acids long. Germline assignment: CDR1 MNHEY and CDR2 SVGAGI. V was cut by 5 bases and J by 4 bases, with 12 bases left in between. The CDR3 spells CASSPGFKNQPQHF. CDR3 DNA: TGTGCCAGCAGTCCCGGGTTCAAGAATCAGCCCCAGCATTTT.

The chain is built from TRBV24-1 and TRBJ2-1, with D possibly TRBD1 on 6 matching bases. V was pared by 7 bases and J by 3 bases, with 9 bases between. The germline gives CDR1 KGHDR, CDR2 SFDVKD. The CDR3 spans 13 residues. This chain's CDR3 is CATRGAGYNEQFF. The CDR3 region has the DNA TGTGCCACCAGGGGGGCGGGCTACAATGAGCAGTTCTTC.

V and J are TRBV18 and TRBJ2-3; the match to TRBD1 covers 7 bases. Germline CDR1 is KGHSH and CDR2 is LQKENI. V shed 4 bases, J shed 0 bases, and the junction held 10 bases outside the gene matches. The CDR3 is 17 residues long. In DNA, the CDR3 is TGTGCCAGCTCACTAGGGAACCCGGGACAGAGCACAGATACGCAGTATTTT. This gives the protein CASSLGNPGQSTDTQYF.

The J gene is TRBJ2-3, the V gene TRBV29-1; D is possibly TRBD2 (5 bases). The CDR3 contains 15 residues. Germline V gene sequence: CDR1 SQVTM, CDR2 ANQGSEA. V shed 6 bases and J shed 1 base, with 17 bases lying between them. CDR3 DNA sequence: TGCAGCGTAACTCGAGCGGTAGGGCGCACAGATACGCAGTATTTT. Protein product: CSVTRAVGRTDTQYF.

The chain uses TRBV27 and TRBJ1-1; D remains ambiguous. Germline CDR1 and CDR2: MNHEY and SMNVEV (reference sequence). V lost 4 bases to trimming and J lost 3 bases, with 15 bases between them. This CDR3 region has 15 residues. CDR3: CASSCPGNGHTEAFF. In DNA, the CDR3 is TGTGCCAGCAGTTGTCCGGGCAACGGTCACACTGAAGCTTTCTTT.

This clonotype was detected many times. The V and J genes are TRBV7-9 and TRBJ1-5; D call uncertain. Germline lookup yields CDR1 SEHNR and CDR2 FQNEAQ (reference sequence). The CDR3 is 12 residues long. The ends were cut back, 1 base at V and 6 bases at J, with 4 bases in the middle. CDR3 sequence reads: CASSLGFQPQHF. In nucleotides, the CDR3 is TGTGCCAGCAGCTTAGGGTTTCAGCCCCAGCATTTT.

In this sample, this clonotype turned up a few times. The chain recombines TRBV27 with TRBJ1-4; 12 bases are a match to TRBD1. This CDR3 comprises 14 residues. J gave up 8 bases and V 10 bases, and 8 bases lay outside the gene matches. Per the germline V gene, CDR1 is MNHEY and CDR2 is SMNVEV (reference sequence). This chain's CDR3 is CATRGTGGWEKLFF. The CDR3 DNA reads as TGTGCCACCAGAGGGACAGGGGGCTGGGAAAAACTGTTTTTT.

This clonotype was recorded a few times. One junction end disagrees with the germline gene, perhaps due to a read error. This chain links TRBV4-3 with TRBJ1-1; D is uncertain. This CDR3 spans 14 amino acids. Germline CDR1 reads LGHNA; CDR2 reads YSLEER. The CDR3 coding sequence is TGCGCCAGCAGCCATCCCCCATTGGGCACTGGAGCTTTCTTT. It translates to CASSHPPLGTGAFF.

This clonotype appeared a few times. The chain recombines TRBV12-3 or TRBV12-4 with TRBJ2-7; weak D call: TRBD1 (5 bases). There are 14 residues in the CDR3. The V gene lost 3 bases and the J gene lost 5 bases, with 14 bases spanning the gap. CDR3 loop: CASSFGRGSHEQYF. The DNA of the CDR3 is TGTGCCAGCAGTTTCGGTAGGGGATCCCACGAGCAGTACTTC.

The J gene is TRBJ2-3, the V gene TRBV20-1, with a tentative D call TRBD1 (6 bases). Germline values: CDR1 DFQATT, CDR2 SNEGSKA (reference sequence). CDR3 length: 13 amino acids. Trimming shortened V by 6 bases and J by 7 bases, and 17 bases separated the two germline ends. This CDR3 reads CSAPDRLRNTQYF. CDR3 bases: TGCAGTGCCCCGGACAGACTTAGGAATACGCAGTATTTT.

The chain recombines TRBV29-1 with TRBJ1-1, with D possibly matching TRBD1 (5 bases). Trimming took off 7 bases at V and 0 bases at J, with 15 bases between the two ends. This CDR3 is 14 amino acids long. Looked up from germline, CDR1 is SQVTM and CDR2 is ANQGSEA. The CDR3 sequence is CSGAPTGMNTEAFF. CDR3 sequence (DNA): TGCAGCGGGGCCCCCACAGGCATGAACACTGAAGCTTTCTTT.

V is TRBV6-6 and J is TRBJ1-2; D ambiguous. Trimming pared 3 bases from V and 7 bases from J, leaving 9 bases between. Germline-derived CDR1 and CDR2 are MNHNY and SVGAGI (reference sequence). The CDR3 is 12 residues long. CDR3 protein: CASSYGGTGYTF. As DNA, the CDR3 is TGTGCCAGCAGTTATGGTGGCACTGGCTACACCTTC.

The chain recombines TRBV15 with TRBJ2-3, with 7 positions matching TRBD2. Trimming removed 1 base from V and 6 bases from J; junction bases left unmatched: 10. Germline CDR1 is LNHNV and CDR2 is YYDKDF (reference sequence). The CDR3 contains 16 residues. CDR3 residues: CATSRGRDYNLDTQYF. CDR3 nucleotides: TGTGCCACCAGCAGAGGCCGGGACTACAACCTGGATACGCAGTATTTT. The full variable domain, rest sourced from reference TRBV15 and TRBJ2-3, is DAMVIQNPRYQVTQFGKPVTLSCSQTLNHNVMYWYQQKSSQAPKLLFHYYDKDFNNEADTPDNFQSRRPNTSFCFLDIRSPGLGDTAMYLCATSRGRDYNLDTQYFGPGTRLTVL.

The table lists this clonotype with a few counts. As DNA, the CDR3 is TGCAGCGTTGAAGGGAGGCACGAGCAGTACTTC. Translated: CSVEGRHEQYF. This rearrangement joins TRBV29-1 to TRBJ2-5; perhaps TRBD2 as D (5 bases). The J call may be mistaken, given a closer DNA end match to TRBJ2-7. The CDR3 spans 11 residues. The germline V gene has CDR1 SQVTM and CDR2 ANQGSEA.

The V and J genes are TRBV5-1 and TRBJ2-3; D possibly corresponds to TRBD2 (6 bases). The V end lost 4 bases, the J end lost 2 bases, and 14 bases lay between the germline ends. The germline gives CDR1 SGHRS, CDR2 YFSETQ. This CDR3 region has 15 residues. In nucleotides, the CDR3 is TGCGCCAGCAGCCGCGTCGGGGGACTCACAGATACGCAGTATTTT. Residues: CASSRVGGLTDTQYF.

The gene calls are TRBV18 and TRBJ2-1, with D perhaps matching TRBD1 or TRBD2 (5 bases each). The V and J ends lost 4 bases and 7 bases respectively, with 14 bases between them. CDR3 length equals 14 residues. Germline CDR1 reads KGHSH; CDR2 reads LQKENI. In nucleotides, the CDR3 is TGTGCCAGCTCACGGGGACGGAGCCCGAATGAGCAGTTCTTC. This codes for CASSRGRSPNEQFF.

This clonotype appeared a few times. The genes are TRBV20-1 and TRBJ1-5; D might be TRBD1 (5 bases). The CDR3 covers 13 residues. Germline CDR1 DFQATT, CDR2 SNEGSKA (reference sequence). V gave up 5 bases and J gave up 0 bases, with 8 bases separating them. CDR3 bases: TGCAGTGCTGGGACCTATAGCAATCAGCCCCAGCATTTT. Translating it yields CSAGTYSNQPQHF.

V usage is TRBV5-1 and J usage is TRBJ2-1; 10 bases align to TRBD2. Germline loops: CDR1 SGHRS, CDR2 YFSETQ. The CDR3 has 18 amino acids. After removal of 0 bases from V and 0 bases from J, the junction contained 6 bases not matched to a gene. CDR3 sequence reads: CASSLDYSGGSSYNEQFF. The CDR3, as DNA: TGCGCCAGCAGCTTGGATTATAGCGGGGGGAGCTCCTACAATGAGCAGTTCTTC.